A single sample gave rise to the 20 T cell receptor beta chains below, sequenced in a study of identical twins. TCRdb reprocessed the 5' RACE reads with MiXCR, giving one entry per CDR3 protein. The data hold 540,000 or so distinct CDR3 sequences, with under 25% observed a single time. Separately, the same data were catalogued under a study of yellow fever vaccine responses in identical twins.

The sequencing input was CD4+ T cells sorted from blood. The receptor set was obtained from a woman in her late teens or twenties in good health.

The V call is TRBV7-9, the J call TRBJ1-4, with D hard to call. The CDR3 is 15 residues long. V lost 5 bases and J lost 4, with 14 bases in between. Germline CDR1 reads SEHNR; CDR2 reads FQNEAQ (reference sequence). CDR3 bases: TGTGCCAGCAGCCCCCGAGCGGTCCGTAATGAAAAACTGTTTTTT. Translating it yields CASSPRAVRNEKLFF.

This clonotype was found a few times. V and J are TRBV5-1 and TRBJ2-1; perhaps D is TRBD1 or TRBD2 (6 bases each). Germline V lookup: CDR1 SGHRS, CDR2 YFSETQ. The CDR3 has 15 residues. The germline V and J ends were trimmed by 4 bases and 10 bases, with 21 bases remaining between them. The CDR3 nucleotides are TGCGCCAGCAGCCCCCTGAGGGGGGTTCGAGAAGAGCAGTTCTTC. Translating it yields CASSPLRGVREEQFF.

The chain joins TRBV20-1 to TRBJ2-5; maybe TRBD1 (5 bases). With 3 bases removed from V and 7 bases from J, the gap between germline ends came to 12 bases. This CDR3 spans 12 amino acids. CDR1 and CDR2 from the germline V gene are DFQATT and SNEGSKA (reference sequence). CDR3 coding DNA: TGCAGTGCTAGTCGCCAAAGGGGGACCCAGTACTTC. This sequence encodes CSASRQRGTQYF.

The rearrangement links TRBV2 to TRBJ2-1; TRBD2 matches at 11 bases. This CDR3 has 15 amino acids. V shed 6 bases and J 5 bases; nucleotides not matched to a gene: 6. Germline V gives CDR1 SNHLY, CDR2 FYNNEI. CDR3 DNA sequence: TGTGCCAGCAGCTTTGAGACTAGCGGGAACAATGAGCAGTTCTTC. Its translation: CASSFETSGNNEQFF.

The chain links TRBV28 to TRBJ2-5, with D perhaps matching TRBD2 (6 bases). The germline V gene encodes CDR1 MDHEN and CDR2 SYDVKM. V was trimmed by 7 bases and J by 5 bases, leaving 14 bases between them. The CDR3 loop spans 13 amino acids. The CDR3 DNA reads TGTGCCAGCACCGCCAGCGGAGGGGAGACCCAGTACTTC. Protein product: CASTASGGETQYF. The full variable domain, rest sourced from reference TRBV28 and TRBJ2-5, is DVKVTQSSRYLVKRTGEKVFLECVQDMDHENMFWYRQDPGLGLRLIYFSYDVKMKEKGDIPEGYSVSREKKERFSLILESASTNQTSMYLCASTASGGETQYFGPGTRLLVL.

The DNA for the CDR3 is TGCGCCAGCAGGGCTACAGGGGTCGCAGAGACCCAGTACTTC. It yields the protein CASRATGVAETQYF. The chain carries TRBV5-1 and TRBJ2-5, with TRBD1 matching 7 bases. The CDR3 is 14 amino acids. Germline CDR1 SGHRS, CDR2 YFSETQ. V trimming: 5 bases; J trimming: 4 bases; junction bases outside the gene matches: 8.

This clonotype was observed a few times. The rearrangement uses TRBV5-4 and TRBJ2-3; possibly TRBD2 for D (5 bases). The CDR3 covers 12 residues. V was pared by 7 bases and J by 3 bases, with 9 bases between. Germline CDR1 SGHNT, CDR2 YYREEE (reference sequence). The CDR3 DNA reads TGTGCCAGCCAACGGGAAACAGATACGCAGTATTTT. This translates into CASQRETDTQYF.

The V gene is TRBV7-6, the J gene TRBJ2-7; 11 positions agree with TRBD1. The CDR3 covers 13 residues. Losses at the gene ends were 8 bases for V and 6 bases for J; bases not matched to a gene: 6. CDR1 and CDR2 (germline): SGHVS, FNYEAQ. The CDR3 bases are TGTGCCAGCGGACTAGGGACAGGGGGCGAGCAGTACTTC. Protein product: CASGLGTGGEQYF.

This clonotype was picked up a small number of times. This chain joins TRBV5-1 and TRBJ2-7; 8 bases agree with TRBD1. With 4 bases clipped from V and 7 bases from J, the junction kept 7 bases outside the gene matches. The CDR3 has 13 amino acids. Germline CDR1 SGHRS, CDR2 YFSETQ. CDR3 bases: TGCGCCAGCAGCCCGCTAGGACAGGGTGAGCAGTACTTC. It translates to CASSPLGQGEQYF.

V gene TRBV18 combines with J gene TRBJ2-7; D possibly corresponds to TRBD2 (6 bases). Trimming cost V 2 bases and J 6 bases, with 17 bases left between them. The CDR3 covers 15 residues. CDR1 is KGHSH, CDR2 LQKENI, per germline. CDR3 in DNA: TGTGCCAGCTCACCATCCGGGTTGCAGGGAGGCGAGCAGTACGTC. Protein sequence: CASSPSGLQGGEQYV.

This clonotype was picked up a small number of times. V and J are TRBV6-5 and TRBJ2-1; 7 bases align to TRBD2. The germline gives CDR1 MNHEY, CDR2 SVGAGI. There are 15 residues in the CDR3. J lost 2 bases, V lost 3 bases, and 4 bases had no gene match. CDR3 loop: CASSYGGLAYNEQFF. CDR3 DNA: TGTGCCAGCAGTTATGGAGGACTAGCCTACAATGAGCAGTTCTTC.

This clonotype was counted only a few times. CDR3 DNA: TGTGCCATCAGTGACCCACAGGGGAGGAATGGCTACACCTTC. The encoded protein is CAISDPQGRNGYTF. V usage is TRBV10-3 and J usage is TRBJ1-2, with TRBD1 identical over 7 bases. Germline CDR1 reads ENHRY; CDR2 reads SYGVKD. CDR3 length: 14 amino acids. J was trimmed by 6 bases and V by 3 bases; bases with no gene match: 7.

The rearrangement joins TRBV10-3 to TRBJ2-1; 7 nucleotides align to TRBD1. The CDR3 is 16 amino acids. CDR1 is ENHRY and CDR2 is SYGVKD in the germline V gene. After removal of 3 bases from V and 5 bases from J, the junction contained 10 bases not matched to a gene. This chain's CDR3 is CAISDLNRGTNNEQFF. CDR3 DNA sequence: TGTGCCATCAGTGACCTCAACAGGGGAACTAACAATGAGCAGTTCTTC.

This clonotype was detected many times. This chain connects TRBV9 to TRBJ2-7; D is uncertain. The CDR3 has 16 amino acids. In germline, CDR1 is SGDLS, CDR2 YYNGEE. V dropped 3 bases and J dropped 7 bases, with 23 bases sitting between them. CDR3 region: CASSAHNTVPLGEQYF. CDR3 sequence (DNA): TGTGCCAGCAGCGCTCACAACACAGTCCCACTCGGGGAGCAGTACTTC.

In its sample, this clonotype was seen a few times. The chain joins TRBV15 to TRBJ2-1; D is perhaps TRBD1 (6 bases). The V gene lost 3 bases and the J gene lost 2 bases, with 8 bases spanning the gap. CDR1 LNHNV and CDR2 YYDKDF come from the germline V gene (reference sequence). This CDR3 has 14 amino acids. As DNA, the CDR3 is TGTGCCACCAGCAGCAGGGGCCCCTACAATGAGCAGTTCTTC. This encodes CATSSRGPYNEQFF. Combining the CDR3 with reference TRBV15 and TRBJ2-1 gives the whole variable domain DAMVIQNPRYQVTQFGKPVTLSCSQTLNHNVMYWYQQKSSQAPKLLFHYYDKDFNNEADTPDNFQSRRPNTSFCFLDIRSPGLGDTAMYLCATSSRGPYNEQFFGPGTRLTVL.

The genes are TRBV10-3 and TRBJ2-3; D is ambiguous. Germline CDR1 reads ENHRY; CDR2 reads SYGVKD. The germline V and J ends were trimmed by 6 bases and 5 bases, with 15 bases remaining between them. This CDR3 contains 14 residues. Here the CDR3 DNA reads TGTGCCATCAGGGACCCCGGAAGCCGAGATACGCAGTATTTT. Protein sequence: CAIRDPGSRDTQYF.

The gene calls are TRBV12-3 or TRBV12-4 and TRBJ2-4, with D unresolved. CDR3 size: 16 residues. The germline V and J ends were trimmed by 1 base and 0 bases, with 10 bases remaining between them. CDR3 DNA sequence: TGTGCCAGCAGTTTAGGTGCAGTCCTAGCCAAAAACATTCAGTACTTC. Its protein is CASSLGAVLAKNIQYF.

The V and J genes are TRBV9 and TRBJ2-5; TRBD2 matches 13 bases. CDR1 is SGDLS and CDR2 is YYNGEE in the germline V gene. Unmatched junction bases numbered 4, after V lost 2 bases and J lost 3 bases. This CDR3 is built from 16 residues. CDR3 in DNA: TGTGCCAGCAGCGTCAGACTAGCGGGGGGAAAAGAGACCCAGTACTTC. Translating gives CASSVRLAGGKETQYF.

There are a few counts of this clonotype. The chain joins TRBV3-1 to TRBJ2-1, with 9 bases matching TRBD1. In germline, CDR1 is LGHDT, CDR2 YNNKEL (reference sequence). V dropped 4 bases and J dropped 2; count of bases not matched to a gene: 3. The CDR3 contains 15 residues. CDR3 region: CASSPDRGAYNEQFF. DNA for the CDR3: TGTGCCAGCAGCCCAGACAGGGGGGCCTACAATGAGCAGTTCTTC.

The CDR3 nucleotides read TGCAGTGCTAGAGACTGGACAGGGCCCGGGGAGCTGTTTTTT. This translates into CSARDWTGPGELFF. This chain uses TRBV20-1 with TRBJ2-2; 8 bases fit TRBD1. The CDR3 runs to 14 residues. CDR1 DFQATT and CDR2 SNEGSKA come from the germline V gene (reference sequence). V trimming: 0 bases; J trimming: 6 bases; junction bases outside the gene matches: 3.